This is a list of T cell receptor beta chains from one sample in a study of blood T cell repertoires in COVID-19. Method: immunoSEQ multiplex PCR; TCRdb's copy keeps in-frame clones and lacks some. The sample holds hundreds of thousands of clones, 70% to 90% seen once. Sequenced input: peripheral blood. All receptors come from a woman in her thirties with COVID-19, enrolled during active disease. The CDR3 runs from the conserved cysteine through the conserved F or W.

TRBV6-5 | 13 | CASSSTGTGTQYF
TRBV7-9 | 12 | CASSFGTGDSTF
TRBV12-3/TRBV12-4 | 13 | CASSLDRRDTQYF
TRBV7-9 | 15 | CASSFKDRAYNEQFF
TRBV2 | 13 | CASEQDHSYEQYF
TRBV4-1 | 18 | CASSQLIFTGGRKNGYTF
TRBV11-2 | 16 | CASSSLDRGGNQPQHF
TRBV19 | 15 | CASSSRGRGVDTQYF
TRBV27 | 15 | CASSRVGTDNSPLHF
TRBV19 | 15 | CASSTGTGQGDTQYF
TRBV27 | 16 | CASSRGLAASYNEQFF
TRBV7-9 | 10 | CASSPYEQFF
TRBV7-8 | 15 | CASSLYRVRTGELFF
TRBV5-6 | 15 | CASSLWTPNTGELFF
TRBV29-1 | 14 | CSVRSGRDTGELFF
TRBV5-1 | 17 | CASSLFLAGGLTDTQYF
TRBV28 | 14 | CASSPPGQFSEQYF
TRBV18 | 17 | CASSPQRLAGSTDTQYF
TRBV7-9 | 15 | CASSGASLAKNIQYF
TRBV12-3/TRBV12-4 | 13 | CASSMGEGQPQHF
TRBV28 | 13 | CASSWDTFYEQYF
TRBV11-2 | 14 | CASSLDGAHNEQFF
TRBV24-1 | 15 | CATRATGAGGTEAFF
TRBV6-5 | 15 | CASSYSSGSTDTQYF
TRBV12-3/TRBV12-4 | 13 | CASSLAGTDTQYF
TRBV2 | 15 | CASSVRGGTIETQYF
TRBV7-7 | 13 | CASSPNKVGEQYF
TRBV6-6 | 14 | CASSQVTPDNEQFF
TRBV3-1/TRBV3-2 | 14 | CASSRQGSNYGYTF
TRBV4-2 | 18 | CASSQRQGMISGANVLTF
TRBV15 | 15 | CATSRDRGLGETQYF
TRBV18 | 17 | CASSPQYGTGGDQPQHF